This is a list of T cell receptor beta chains from one sample in a study of T cell changes during pregnancy in multiple sclerosis. Clones were read by immunoSEQ multiplex PCR, and TCRdb kept only the in-frame ones, dropping some. The sample includes 60,000 or so clones, almost 95% of them seen just once. This specimen consisted of peripheral blood, obtained in the first trimester of pregnancy. All receptors come from a female donor with multiple sclerosis, enrolled in a pregnancy study. Both conserved end residues are part of each CDR3. D genes are given only for firm matches. The size entry is marked missing in some rows and otherwise reads once, few, many or a size class.

CDR3: CASSQDLPEVAGNTEAFF; DNA: TGCGCCAGCAGCCAAGACCTGCCGGAGGTGGCCGGGAACACTGAAGCTTTCTTT; length: 18; J: TRBJ1-1; V: TRBV4-1; size: -; D: -
CDR3: CASSGPWGVGEKLFF; DNA: TGTGCCAGCAGTGGACCCTGGGGAGTCGGTGAAAAACTGTTTTTT; length: 15; J: TRBJ1-4; V: TRBV25-1; size: -; D: -
CDR3: CASGYRGGTEAFF; DNA: TGTGCCAGCGGTTACAGGGGGGGAACTGAAGCTTTCTTT; length: 13; J: TRBJ1-1; V: TRBV6-5; size: -; D: TRBD1
CDR3: CASSTGQSLYGYTF; DNA: TGTGCCAGCAGCACAGGACAGAGCCTCTATGGCTACACCTTC; length: 14; J: TRBJ1-2; V: TRBV6-5; size: -; D: -
CDR3: CSVDAWGEGTSYEQYF; DNA: TGCAGCGTTGATGCCTGGGGTGAGGGTACAAGCTACGAGCAGTACTTC; length: 16; J: TRBJ2-7; V: TRBV29-1; size: few; D: -
CDR3: CASSGFGGPSTDTQYF; DNA: TGTGCCAGCAGTGGATTCGGGGGGCCCAGCACAGATACGCAGTATTTT; length: 16; J: TRBJ2-3; V: TRBV6-6; size: -; D: -
CDR3: CASRYTGTGDDYGYTF; DNA: TGTGCCAGCCGATACACCGGGACAGGTGACGACTATGGCTACACCTTC; length: 16; J: TRBJ1-2; V: TRBV7-2; size: -; D: TRBD1
CDR3: CASSRRYEQYF; DNA: TGTGCCAGCAGTCGTCGCTACGAGCAGTACTTC; length: 11; J: TRBJ2-7; V: TRBV25-1; size: -; D: -
CDR3: CASSLPRRENTDTQYF; DNA: TGCGCCAGCAGCTTGCCCAGGAGGGAAAACACAGATACGCAGTATTTT; length: 16; J: TRBJ2-3; V: TRBV5-1; size: -; D: -
CDR3: CASSYGQGAHEQYF; DNA: TGTGCCAGCAGTTATGGGCAGGGGGCACACGAGCAGTACTTC; length: 14; J: TRBJ2-7; V: TRBV6-5; size: -; D: TRBD1
CDR3: CASSLETGRAETQYF; DNA: TGTGCCAGCAGCTTAGAAACAGGGAGGGCAGAGACCCAGTACTTC; length: 15; J: TRBJ2-5; V: TRBV7-6; size: -; D: -
CDR3: CASSLESRIGYTF; DNA: TGTGCCAGCAGCTTAGAGTCCAGAATTGGCTACACCTTC; length: 13; J: TRBJ1-2; V: TRBV11-2; size: -; D: -
CDR3: CASSPSGQGYGYTF; DNA: TGTGCCAGCTCACCATCGGGACAGGGCTATGGCTACACCTTC; length: 14; J: TRBJ1-2; V: TRBV18; size: -; D: TRBD1
CDR3: CASSQDLTSGELFF; DNA: TGCGCCAGCAGCCAAGATTTAACTTCGGGGGAGCTGTTTTTT; length: 14; J: TRBJ2-2; V: TRBV4-3; size: -; D: -
CDR3: CASSVIPLRTSADTQYF; DNA: TGTGCCAGCAGCGTAATCCCACTACGGACTAGCGCGGATACGCAGTATTTT; length: 17; J: TRBJ2-3; V: TRBV9; size: -; D: TRBD2
CDR3: CASSLEGGREQYF; DNA: TGTGCCAGCAGCTTAGAGGGAGGGCGCGAGCAGTACTTC; length: 13; J: TRBJ2-7; V: TRBV7-2; size: once; D: TRBD2
CDR3: CASSSMLGQRNSPLHF; DNA: TGCGCCAGCAGCTCCATGCTGGGACAGCGAAATTCACCCCTCCACTTT; length: 16; J: TRBJ1-6; V: TRBV5-1; size: -; D: TRBD1
CDR3: CASRTQEAGVTDTQYF; DNA: TGTGCCAGTAGGACCCAGGAGGCGGGGGTAACAGATACGCAGTATTTT; length: 16; J: TRBJ2-3; V: TRBV19; size: -; D: TRBD2
CDR3: CAISDPGQGDQPQHF; DNA: TGTGCCATCAGTGACCCGGGACAGGGGGATCAGCCCCAGCATTTT; length: 15; J: TRBJ1-5; V: TRBV10-3; size: -; D: TRBD1
CDR3: CSVGTGLNEKLFF; DNA: TGCAGCGTTGGTACAGGGCTAAATGAAAAACTGTTTTTT; length: 13; J: TRBJ1-4; V: TRBV29-1; size: -; D: -
CDR3: CASSRQVGTYNEQFF; DNA: TGTGCCAGCAGCCGACAGGTTGGAACCTACAATGAGCAGTTCTTC; length: 15; J: TRBJ2-1; V: TRBV6-5; size: -; D: -
CDR3: CASSQTSGGFGELFF; DNA: TGTGCCAGCAGCCAGACTAGCGGGGGGTTTGGGGAGCTGTTTTTT; length: 15; J: TRBJ2-2; V: TRBV7-3; size: once; D: TRBD2
CDR3: CASSYSASGGYEQYF; DNA: TGTGCCAGCAGTTACTCGGCTAGCGGGGGCTACGAGCAGTACTTC; length: 15; J: TRBJ2-7; V: TRBV6-5; size: -; D: TRBD2
CDR3: CAISASGQGTEAFF; DNA: TGTGCCATCAGTGCTTCGGGACAGGGGACTGAAGCTTTCTTT; length: 14; J: TRBJ1-1; V: TRBV10-3; size: -; D: TRBD1
CDR3: CASSWDRDSGEQYF; DNA: TGTGCCAGCAGCTGGGACAGGGATTCCGGCGAGCAGTACTTC; length: 14; J: TRBJ2-7; V: TRBV7-2; size: -; D: TRBD1
CDR3: CASSQNRGSDPNSPLHF; DNA: TGTGCCAGCAGCCAAAACAGGGGGAGCGATCCTAATTCACCCCTCCACTTT; length: 17; J: TRBJ1-6; V: TRBV4-2; size: -; D: TRBD1